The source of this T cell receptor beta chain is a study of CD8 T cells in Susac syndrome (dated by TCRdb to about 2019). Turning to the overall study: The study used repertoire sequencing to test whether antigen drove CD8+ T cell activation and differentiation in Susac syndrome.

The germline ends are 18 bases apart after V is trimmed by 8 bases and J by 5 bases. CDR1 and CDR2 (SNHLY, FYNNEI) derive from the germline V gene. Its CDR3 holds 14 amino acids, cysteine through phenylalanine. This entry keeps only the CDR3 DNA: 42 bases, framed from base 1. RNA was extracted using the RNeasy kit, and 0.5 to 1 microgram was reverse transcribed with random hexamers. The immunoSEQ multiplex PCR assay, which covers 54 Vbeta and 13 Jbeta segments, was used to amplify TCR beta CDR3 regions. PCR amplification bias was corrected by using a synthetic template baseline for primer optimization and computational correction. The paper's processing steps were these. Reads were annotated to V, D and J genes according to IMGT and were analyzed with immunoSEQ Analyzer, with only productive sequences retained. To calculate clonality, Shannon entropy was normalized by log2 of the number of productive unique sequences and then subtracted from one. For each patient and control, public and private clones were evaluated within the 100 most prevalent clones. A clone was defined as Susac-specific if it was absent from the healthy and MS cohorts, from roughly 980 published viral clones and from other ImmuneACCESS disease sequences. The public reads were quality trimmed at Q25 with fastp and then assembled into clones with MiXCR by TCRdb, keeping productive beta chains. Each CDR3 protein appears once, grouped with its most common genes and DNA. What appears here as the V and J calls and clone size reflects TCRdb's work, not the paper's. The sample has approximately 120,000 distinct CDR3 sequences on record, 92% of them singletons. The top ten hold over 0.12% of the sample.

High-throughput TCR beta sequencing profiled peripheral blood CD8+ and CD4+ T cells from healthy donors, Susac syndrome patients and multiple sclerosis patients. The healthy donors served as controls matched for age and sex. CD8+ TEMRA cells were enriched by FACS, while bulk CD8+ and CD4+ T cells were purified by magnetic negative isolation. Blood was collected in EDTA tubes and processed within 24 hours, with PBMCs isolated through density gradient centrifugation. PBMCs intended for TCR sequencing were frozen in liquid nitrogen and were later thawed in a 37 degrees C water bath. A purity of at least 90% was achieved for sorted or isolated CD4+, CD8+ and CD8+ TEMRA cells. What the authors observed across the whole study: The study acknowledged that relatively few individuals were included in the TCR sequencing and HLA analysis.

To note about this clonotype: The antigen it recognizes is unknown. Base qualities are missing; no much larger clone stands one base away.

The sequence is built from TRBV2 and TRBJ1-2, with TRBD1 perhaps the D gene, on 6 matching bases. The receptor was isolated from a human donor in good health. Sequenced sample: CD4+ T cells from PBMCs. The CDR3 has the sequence CASGDRDIGYGYTF. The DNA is TGTGCCAGCGGCGACCGGGACATCGGGTATGGCTACACCTTC.